This TCR beta chain came from a study of technical replicates of blood from several donors. The trim removed 6 bases at V and 6 bases at J, leaving 7 bases unmatched. The CDR3 contains 15 residues. The germline CDR1 and CDR2 sequences are LNHDA and SQIVND (reference sequence). Here immunoSEQ multiplex PCR was the method, and the copy in TCRdb shows in-frame clones only, minus some. Here the sample spans about 83,000 clones, about 97% being singletons. This receptor was taken from a human donor in good health. The sample consisted of T cells isolated from PBMCs. This chain joins TRBV19 and TRBJ1-4; 10 bases map to TRBD1. CDR3 in DNA: TGTGCCAGTAGACACCGGACAGGGGGAGATGAAAAACTGTTTTTT. Its translation: CASRHRTGGDEKLFF.